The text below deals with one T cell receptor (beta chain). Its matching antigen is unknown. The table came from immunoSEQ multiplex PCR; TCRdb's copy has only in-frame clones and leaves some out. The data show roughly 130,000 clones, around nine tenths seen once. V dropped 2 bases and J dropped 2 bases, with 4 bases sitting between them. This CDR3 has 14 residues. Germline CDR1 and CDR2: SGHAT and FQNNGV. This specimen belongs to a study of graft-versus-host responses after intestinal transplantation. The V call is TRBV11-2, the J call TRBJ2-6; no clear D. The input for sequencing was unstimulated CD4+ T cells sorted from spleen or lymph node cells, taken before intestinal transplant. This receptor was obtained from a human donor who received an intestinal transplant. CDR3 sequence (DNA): TGTGCCAGCAGCTTATCCACTGGGGCCAACGTCCTGACTTTC. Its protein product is CASSLSTGANVLTF.